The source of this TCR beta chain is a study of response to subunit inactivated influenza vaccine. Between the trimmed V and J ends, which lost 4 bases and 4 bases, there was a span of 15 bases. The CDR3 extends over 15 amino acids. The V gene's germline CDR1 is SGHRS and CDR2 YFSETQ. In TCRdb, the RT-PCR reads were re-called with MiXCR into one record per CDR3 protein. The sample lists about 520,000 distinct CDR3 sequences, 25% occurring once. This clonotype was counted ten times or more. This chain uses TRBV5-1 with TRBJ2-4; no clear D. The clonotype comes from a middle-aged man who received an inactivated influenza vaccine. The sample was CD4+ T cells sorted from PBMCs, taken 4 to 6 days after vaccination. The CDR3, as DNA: TGCGCCAGCAGCCCTGCCACGACACAGAAAAACATTCAGTACTTC. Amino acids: CASSPATTQKNIQYF.